Sequencing of this T cell receptor (beta chain) was carried out in a study of T-cell memory formation after mild COVID-19. Study-level background: Largely, TCR clusters stayed within a single donor. Points from the study as a whole: Within pre-infection memory, some responding clones were found, suggesting cross-reactive memory joined. Contracting clones, day 15 to 85, had balanced CD4/CD8, and later expanders favored CD4+.

V was trimmed by 4 bases and J by 0 bases, leaving 8 bases between them. The CDR3 is 14 amino acids. Looked up from germline, CDR1 is SGHKS and CDR2 is YYEKEE (reference sequence). Constant-segment primers and 5'RACE yielded cDNA libraries for TCR alpha and TCR beta, each carrying sample barcodes and UMIs. Using its own MiXCR run on the 5' RACE reads, TCRdb lists one record per CDR3 protein. This table holds hundreds of thousands of distinct CDR3 sequences, 17% found once. This clonotype appeared once. What it binds is unknown. This receptor was obtained from an adult woman who had mild COVID-19 (a few samples of this study predate the infection). Cell type and time point are not known. This sequence joins TRBV5-5 and TRBJ1-3; perhaps TRBD1 as D (5 bases). The sample was PBMCs or a T cell subset sorted from them (not recorded which). The CDR3 coding sequence is TGTGCCAGCAGCCTGGACACCTCTGGAAACACCATATATTTT. As protein: CASSLDTSGNTIYF.